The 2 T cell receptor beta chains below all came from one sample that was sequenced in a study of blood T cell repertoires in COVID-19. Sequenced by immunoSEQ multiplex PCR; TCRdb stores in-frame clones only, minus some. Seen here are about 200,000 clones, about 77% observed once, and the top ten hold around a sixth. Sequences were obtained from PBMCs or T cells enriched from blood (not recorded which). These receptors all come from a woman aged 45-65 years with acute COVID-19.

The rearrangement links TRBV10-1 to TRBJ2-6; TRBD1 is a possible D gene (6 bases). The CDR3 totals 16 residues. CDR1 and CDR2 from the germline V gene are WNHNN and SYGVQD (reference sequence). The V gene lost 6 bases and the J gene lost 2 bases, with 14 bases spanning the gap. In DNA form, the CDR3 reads TGCGCCAGCAGCCTTAACAGGGCCCCTGGGGCCAACGTCCTGACTTTC. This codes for CASSLNRAPGANVLTF.

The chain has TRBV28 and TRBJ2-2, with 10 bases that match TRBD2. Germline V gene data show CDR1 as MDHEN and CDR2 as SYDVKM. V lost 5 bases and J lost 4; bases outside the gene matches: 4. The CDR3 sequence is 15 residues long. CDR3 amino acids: CASSLSGGLTGELFF. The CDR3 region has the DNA TGTGCCAGCAGTCTTAGCGGGGGGCTCACCGGGGAGCTGTTTTTT.